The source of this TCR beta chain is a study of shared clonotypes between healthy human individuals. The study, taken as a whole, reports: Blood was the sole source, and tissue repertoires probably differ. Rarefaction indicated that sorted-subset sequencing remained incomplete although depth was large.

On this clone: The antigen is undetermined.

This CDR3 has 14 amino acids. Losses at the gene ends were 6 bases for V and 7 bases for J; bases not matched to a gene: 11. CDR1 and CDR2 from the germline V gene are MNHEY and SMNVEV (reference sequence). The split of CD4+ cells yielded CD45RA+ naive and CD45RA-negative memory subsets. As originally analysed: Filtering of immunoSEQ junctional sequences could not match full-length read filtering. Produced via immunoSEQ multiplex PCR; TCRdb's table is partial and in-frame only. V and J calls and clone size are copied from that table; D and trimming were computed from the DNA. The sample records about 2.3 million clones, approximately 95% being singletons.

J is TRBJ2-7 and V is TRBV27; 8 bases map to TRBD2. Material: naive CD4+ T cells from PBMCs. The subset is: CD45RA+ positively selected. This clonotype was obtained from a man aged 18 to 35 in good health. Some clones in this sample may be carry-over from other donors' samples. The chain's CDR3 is CASRRKRETGEQYF. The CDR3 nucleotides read TGTGCCAGCAGAAGAAAGCGGGAGACGGGGGAGCAGTACTTC.